This entry lists 8 T cell receptor beta chains sequenced from one sample in a study of blood T cell repertoires in COVID-19. Measured with immunoSEQ multiplex PCR; TCRdb has only the in-frame clones, and not every one. This sample has some 360,000 clones, with more than 75% found just once. The sequenced sample was peripheral blood. The receptors stem from an older woman with COVID-19, enrolled during active disease.

The chain carries TRBV25-1 and TRBJ2-7; 9 bases agree with TRBD1. With 4 bases clipped from V and 6 bases from J, the junction kept 19 bases outside the gene matches. Germline V lookup: CDR1 MGHDK, CDR2 SYGVNS. The CDR3 contains 18 residues. The CDR3 sequence: CASSVPPLQGAMVSEQYF. The CDR3 DNA reads TGTGCCAGCAGTGTTCCCCCTTTACAGGGGGCGATGGTTAGCGAGCAGTACTTC.

The J gene is TRBJ1-1, the V gene TRBV14; D perhaps matches TRBD1 (6 bases). Trimming took 0 bases from V and 5 from J, leaving 13 bases between them. This CDR3 has 15 residues. Germline-derived CDR1 and CDR2 are SGHDN and FVKESK. CDR3: CASSQDAGARTEAFF. DNA for the CDR3: TGTGCCAGCAGCCAAGATGCGGGGGCGAGAACTGAAGCTTTCTTT. Supplemented by reference TRBV14 and TRBJ1-1, the full variable domain reads EAGVTQFPSHSVIEKGQTVTLRCDPISGHDNLYWYRRVMGKEIKFLLHFVKESKQDESGMPNNRFLAERTGGTYSTLKVQPAELEDSGVYFCASSQDAGARTEAFFGQGTRLTVV.

Here the CDR3 DNA reads TGTGCCAGTAGTACCGGACAGGGGGACTACTATGGCTACACCTTC. Its translation: CASSTGQGDYYGYTF. The V call is TRBV19, the J call TRBJ1-2; 10 bases align to TRBD1. The CDR3 loop spans 15 amino acids. Looked up from germline, CDR1 is LNHDA and CDR2 is SQIVND (reference sequence). After removal of 4 bases from V and 3 bases from J, the junction contained 5 bases not matched to a gene.

V is TRBV4-1 and J is TRBJ2-7; the match to TRBD1 covers 8 bases. The CDR3 loop spans 13 amino acids. Germline CDR1 and CDR2: MGHRA and YSYEKL. The J segment lost 3 bases and the V segment lost 4 bases, leaving 2 bases of the junction unmatched. The CDR3 here is CASSRDRGYEQYF. The CDR3 DNA reads TGCGCCAGCAGCCGAGACAGGGGCTACGAGCAGTACTTC.

This clone was seen a single time. This chain connects TRBV25-1 to TRBJ1-4, with 7 bases fitting TRBD1. The CDR3 is 15 residues long. The J segment lost 1 base and the V segment lost 5 bases, leaving 4 bases of the junction unmatched. The germline CDR1 and CDR2 sequences are MGHDK and SYGVNS. The CDR3 nucleotides are TGTGCCAGCAGTCTCAACAGGGGAACTAATGAAAAACTGTTTTTT. Residues: CASSLNRGTNEKLFF. The entire variable domain, with the rest obtained from reference TRBV25-1 and TRBJ1-4, is as follows: EADIYQTPRYLVIGTGKKITLECSQTMGHDKMYWYQQDPGMELHLIHYSYGVNSTEKGDLSSESTVSRIRTEHFPLTLESARPSHTSQYLCASSLNRGTNEKLFFGSGTQLSVL.

The sample holds a few counts of this clone. The CDR3 reads CASSQQTIYGYTF. DNA of the CDR3: TGTGCCAGCAGCCAACAGACTATATATGGCTACACCTTC. J is TRBJ1-2 and V is TRBV4-2; D remains unclear. With 2 bases removed from V and 5 bases from J, the gap between germline ends came to 9 bases. CDR3 size: 13 residues. Germline assignment: CDR1 LGHNA and CDR2 YNFKEQ.

DNA of the CDR3: TGTGCCTGGAGTGTGAGGTCCTTCTCTGGAAACACCATATATTTT. Translation: CAWSVRSFSGNTIYF. This sequence joins TRBV30 and TRBJ1-3; D not certain. Germline assignment: CDR1 GTSNPN and CDR2 SVGIG (reference sequence). V was cut by 0 bases and J by 0 bases, with 9 bases left in between. The length of the CDR3 is 15 residues.

This chain uses TRBV18 with TRBJ1-1, with D possibly matching TRBD1 (6 bases). The germline gives CDR1 KGHSH, CDR2 LQKENI. Deletions cut 0 bases from V and 2 bases from J, with 22 bases between. This CDR3 is built from 19 residues. The CDR3 region is CASSPPAGVRGQYNTEAFF. The DNA of the CDR3 is TGTGCCAGCTCACCACCGGCTGGGGTCCGAGGACAGTATAACACTGAAGCTTTCTTT.